This T cell receptor (beta chain) was captured in a study of a mutant IDH1 vaccine in newly diagnosed glioma. Study-wide background: Vaccines were first given 4-6 weeks after radiotherapy alone, or with temozolomide cycles. The earlier regimen, radiotherapy, temozolomide, or both, was most often both. Treated individuals were 62.5% male and approximately 38% female, averaging about 42 years of age.

On this clone: Its antigen is still unknown.

The length of the CDR3 is 14 residues. Germline loops: CDR1 LNHDA, CDR2 SQIVND (reference sequence). Germline trimming cut 5 bases from V and 4 bases from J; bases unmatched to any gene: 5. Time point of the sample: week 5, during vaccination. Every vaccine dose comprised 300 ug of mutant IDH1 20-mer peptide plus topical imiquimod. Only in-frame clones appear in the TCRdb table, and some are missing; sequencing was by immunoSEQ multiplex PCR. The data hold some 51,000 clones, with 78% observed a single time. The chain recombines TRBV19 with TRBJ1-5; TRBD1 matches at 7 bases. The specimen comprised PBMCs, sampled from a glioma patient whose treatment included an IDH1 peptide vaccine. The source is a man in his forties or fifties with glioma. The CDR3 reads CASSSTGDNQPQHF. The CDR3 DNA sequence: TGTGCCAGTAGTTCTACAGGGGATAATCAGCCCCAGCATTTT. The complete variable domain, with remaining parts taken from reference TRBV19 and TRBJ1-5, reads DGGITQSPKYLFRKEGQNVTLSCEQNLNHDAMYWYRQDPGQGLRLIYYSQIVNDFQKGDIAEGYSVSREKKESFPLTVTSAQKNPTAFYLCASSSTGDNQPQHFGDGTRLSIL.